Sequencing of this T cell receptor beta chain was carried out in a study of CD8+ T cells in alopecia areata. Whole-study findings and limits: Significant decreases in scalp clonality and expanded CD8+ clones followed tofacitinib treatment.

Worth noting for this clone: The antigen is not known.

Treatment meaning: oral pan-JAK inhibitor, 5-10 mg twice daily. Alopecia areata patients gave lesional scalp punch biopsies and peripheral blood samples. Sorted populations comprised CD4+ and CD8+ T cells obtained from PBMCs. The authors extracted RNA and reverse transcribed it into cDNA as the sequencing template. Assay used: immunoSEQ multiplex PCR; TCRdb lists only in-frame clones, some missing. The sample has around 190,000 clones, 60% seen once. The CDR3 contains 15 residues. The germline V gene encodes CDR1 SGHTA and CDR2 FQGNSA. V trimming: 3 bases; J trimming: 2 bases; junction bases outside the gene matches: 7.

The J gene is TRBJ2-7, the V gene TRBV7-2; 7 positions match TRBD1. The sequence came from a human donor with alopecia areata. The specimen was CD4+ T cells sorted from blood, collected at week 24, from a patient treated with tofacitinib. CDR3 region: CASSFLGQETYEQYF. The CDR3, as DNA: TGTGCCAGCAGCTTCCTCGGACAGGAAACCTACGAGCAGTACTTC. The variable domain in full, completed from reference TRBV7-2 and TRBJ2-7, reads GAGVSQSPSNKVTEKGKDVELRCDPISGHTALYWYRQSLGQGLEFLIYFQGNSAPDKSGLPSDRFSAERTGGSVSTLTIQRTQQEDSAVYLCASSFLGQETYEQYFGPGTRLTVT.